This T cell receptor (beta chain) is drawn from a study of T cells in Graves' hyperthyroidism and ophthalmopathy. Overall study results and limits: With a median lead of around 6.7 months before onset, the model predicted ophthalmopathy.

The ends were cut back, 4 bases at V and 2 bases at J, with 15 bases in the middle. Germline-derived CDR1 and CDR2 are MDHEN and SYDVKM. This CDR3 is built from 15 residues. RNA transcripts were the template for amplifying TCR beta CDR3 regions. HTBI primers drove first-round RT-PCR of the TCR CDR3. TCRdb reprocessed the multiplex PCR reads via MiXCR and lists one record per CDR3 protein. The table shows roughly 170,000 distinct CDR3 sequences, with approximately 17% occurring only once. The study left out patients who had uncontrolled infection, other autoimmune disease, pregnancy or lactation. This clonotype was seen many times. Its antigen remains unidentified.

Sequencing input: blood. The V gene is TRBV28, the J gene TRBJ2-7, with D possibly being TRBD1 (6 bases). The receptor comes from a woman aged 45-59 years with Graves' hyperthyroidism. The CDR3 reads CASSSSTGTTYEQYF. CDR3 DNA: TGTGCCAGCAGTTCGTCGACAGGAACGACCTACGAGCAGTACTTC.